Following are 17 T cell receptor beta chains from one sample sequenced in a study of CD8 T cells in Susac syndrome. Random hexamers served to reverse transcribe about 0.5 to 1 ug RNA. One entry per CDR3 protein, called by TCRdb with MiXCR from the immunoSEQ multiplex PCR reads. The sample has some 140,000 distinct CDR3 sequences, roughly 80% seen once; the top ten hold around 0.51%. Sequencing was done on a sample of CD8+ T cells from PBMCs. All receptors derive from a human donor with multiple sclerosis.

The chain carries TRBV12-3 or TRBV12-4 and TRBJ1-5, with 7 bases matching TRBD1. V lost 11 bases, J lost 8 bases, and 15 bases stayed unmatched. This CDR3 spans 14 amino acids. The CDR3 protein is CAVSRDSRFEPQHF. In DNA form, the CDR3 reads TGTGCCGTATCCCGGGACAGTCGTTTCGAGCCCCAGCATTTT.

This clonotype was counted once. The chain links TRBV12-3 or TRBV12-4 to TRBJ1-6, with D possibly matching TRBD1 (6 bases). This CDR3 contains 14 residues. Trimming removed 5 bases at V and 9 bases at J, with 14 bases between. The chain's CDR3 is CASSPTGFGSPLHF. The CDR3 coding sequence is TGTGCCAGCAGTCCCACAGGGTTCGGTTCACCCCTCCACTTT.

V is TRBV29-1 and J is TRBJ2-3; D is ambiguous. The CDR3 runs to 12 residues. Germline V gene data show CDR1 as SQVTM and CDR2 as ANQGSEA. V lost 5 bases and J lost 8, with 14 bases in between. DNA for the CDR3: TGCAGCGTTCTACCCCCTCCGGGTACGCAGTATTTT. It translates to CSVLPPPGTQYF.

The table lists this clonotype with a count of one. The chain combines TRBV2 with TRBJ1-5, with 7 positions matching TRBD1. V dropped 6 bases and J dropped 3; count of bases not matched to a gene: 11. This CDR3 region has 16 residues. CDR1 and CDR2 from the germline V gene are SNHLY and FYNNEI. The chain's CDR3 is CASSRGRQGDNQPQHF. Written as DNA, the CDR3 is TGTGCCAGCAGCCGTGGGAGACAGGGTGACAATCAGCCCCAGCATTTT. The whole variable domain, filled in from reference TRBV2 and TRBJ1-5, reads EPEVTQTPSHQVTQMGQEVILRCVPISNHLYFYWYRQILGQKVEFLVSFYNNEISEKSEIFDDQFSVERPDGSNFTLKIRSTKLEDSAMYFCASSRGRQGDNQPQHFGDGTRLSIL.

This clonotype was observed a single time. The V and J genes are TRBV27 and TRBJ1-2; 11 bases agree with TRBD1. The trim removed 5 bases at V and 8 bases at J, leaving 4 bases unmatched. Germline values: CDR1 MNHEY, CDR2 SMNVEV (reference sequence). The CDR3 has 13 amino acids. Here the CDR3 DNA reads TGTGCCAGCAGTCCCTGGGACAGGGGGGGCTACACCTTC. Its protein product is CASSPWDRGGYTF.

The chain employs TRBV25-1 and TRBJ1-4; TRBD1 agrees at 7 bases. Germline assignment: CDR1 MGHDK and CDR2 SYGVNS. V lost 3 bases, J lost 4 bases, and 8 bases stayed unmatched. This CDR3 spans 16 amino acids. CDR3 nucleotide sequence: TGTGCCAGCAGTGAGCCTAGACAGGGAAGTAATGAAAAACTGTTTTTT. This codes for CASSEPRQGSNEKLFF.

The CDR3 region is CSVEENYGYTF. CDR3 DNA: TGCAGCGTTGAGGAGAACTATGGCTACACCTTC. The rearrangement links TRBV29-1 to TRBJ1-2; D gene ambiguous. Germline loops: CDR1 SQVTM, CDR2 ANQGSEA. The CDR3 spans 11 residues. V shed 3 bases and J shed 2 bases, with 4 bases lying between them.

V usage is TRBV7-2 and J usage is TRBJ2-3, with 7 bases lining up with TRBD2. This CDR3 has 16 amino acids. From germline, CDR1 is SGHTA and CDR2 FQGNSA. The V segment lost 1 base and the J segment 2 bases; nucleotides outside the gene matches: 6. CDR3 in amino acids: CASSLVAGEPTDTQYF. For the CDR3, the DNA is TGTGCCAGCAGCTTAGTTGCGGGGGAACCCACAGATACGCAGTATTTT.

The rearrangement uses TRBV6-1 and TRBJ1-1; no firm D call. This CDR3 has 14 residues. V lost 7 bases and J 1 base, leaving 13 bases between the germline ends. Looked up from germline, CDR1 is MNHNS and CDR2 is SASEGT. The CDR3 sequence is CASIPRQSNTEAFF. The DNA for the CDR3 is TGTGCCAGCATTCCCAGGCAGTCGAACACTGAAGCTTTCTTT.

V usage is TRBV19 and J usage is TRBJ2-2; the D gene is possibly TRBD1 (5 bases). The CDR3 has 12 amino acids. Trimming stripped 10 bases from V and 6 bases from J, with 12 bases between. Germline assignment: CDR1 LNHDA and CDR2 SQIVND (reference sequence). The CDR3: CAIYAGSGELFF. The DNA for the CDR3 is TGTGCCATTTACGCAGGGTCCGGGGAGCTGTTTTTT.

J is TRBJ2-1 and V is TRBV11-2; no definite D call. Trimming shortened V by 1 base and J by 3 bases, and 13 bases separated the two germline ends. Germline V lookup: CDR1 SGHAT, CDR2 FQNNGV. This CDR3 spans 16 amino acids. The CDR3 DNA is TGTGCCAGCAGCTTAGGGTACGGAAGGAGCTACAATGAGCAGTTCTTC. This translates into CASSLGYGRSYNEQFF.

This rearrangement joins TRBV18 to TRBJ1-2; D may be TRBD1 (5 bases). The CDR3 is 20 residues long. The germline gives CDR1 KGHSH, CDR2 LQKENI. V lost 2 bases, J lost 2 bases, and 27 bases lay in between. DNA of the CDR3: TGTGCCAGCTCACCATACCTAAACGTTAGACTCAGGGATAACAACTATGGCTACACCTTC. This translates into CASSPYLNVRLRDNNYGYTF.

This rearrangement joins TRBV12-3 or TRBV12-4 to TRBJ2-5; D gene ambiguous. CDR3 length equals 13 residues. With 4 bases removed from V and 4 bases from J, the gap between germline ends came to 10 bases. CDR3 protein: CASSSPRLETQYF. The CDR3, as DNA: TGTGCCAGCAGTTCCCCCCGCCTAGAGACCCAGTACTTC.

The chain combines TRBV20-1 with TRBJ2-1; 7 bases are shared with TRBD2. Germline V CDR1 and CDR2: DFQATT, SNEGSKA (reference sequence). The CDR3 extends over 13 amino acids. J was trimmed by 2 bases and V by 7 bases; bases with no gene match: 5. The CDR3 sequence is CSGSRETYNEQFF. The CDR3 DNA is TGCAGTGGTTCGCGGGAGACCTACAATGAGCAGTTCTTC.

The chain carries TRBV2 and TRBJ2-1; possibly TRBD1 for D (5 bases). The CDR3 length is 12 residues. The V gene's germline CDR1 is SNHLY and CDR2 FYNNEI. Trimming cost V 4 bases and J 7 bases, with 8 bases left between them. The CDR3 coding sequence is TGTGCCAGCAGTGCTGACAGTAATGAGCAGTTCTTC. Protein: CASSADSNEQFF.

This clonotype was counted a few times. This chain joins TRBV11-3 and TRBJ2-1; TRBD2 agrees at 8 bases. The ends lost 1 base at V and 7 bases at J; junction bases unmatched: 6. The CDR3 loop spans 15 amino acids. The germline V gene has CDR1 SGHNT and CDR2 YENEEA. The CDR3: CASSLVLAGKNEQFF. The CDR3 DNA reads TGTGCCAGCAGCTTAGTGTTAGCGGGAAAAAATGAGCAGTTCTTC. Using reference TRBV11-3 and TRBJ2-1 for the parts outside the CDR3, the full variable domain is EAGVVQSPRYKIIEKKQPVAFWCNPISGHNTLYWYLQNLGQGPELLIRYENEEAVDDSQLPKDRFSAERLKGVDSTLKIQPAELGDSAVYLCASSLVLAGKNEQFFGPGTRLTVL.

V and J are TRBV5-5 and TRBJ2-7; TRBD2 aligns across 7 bases. CDR1 and CDR2 from the germline V gene are SGHKS and YYEKEE (reference sequence). After removal of 5 bases from V and 3 bases from J, the junction contained 11 bases not matched to a gene. This CDR3 spans 15 amino acids. The CDR3 protein is CASSPRLAALYEQYV. CDR3 sequence (DNA): TGTGCCAGCAGTCCGAGGCTAGCGGCACTCTACGAGCAGTACGTC.